The clone carrying this T cell receptor beta chain was recorded many times. Antigen unknown. TCRdb recomputed calls from the multiplex PCR reads with MiXCR, one row per CDR3 protein. Found here are 150,000 to 200,000 distinct CDR3 sequences, 31% of them singletons; the top ten hold roughly 4%. The lymph nodes were axillary draining lymph nodes from breast cancer patients. The data are from a study of breast tumors, draining lymph nodes, adjacent tissues. Regarding the study as a whole: Tumor T cell lymph node origin was a supported hypothesis, not proven.

Germline lookup yields CDR1 SGHTA and CDR2 FQGNSA. V was clipped by 5 bases and J by 5 bases; unmatched bases: 5. CDR3 size: 15 residues. The chain joins TRBV7-2 to TRBJ1-5, with 11 bases identical to TRBD1. This clonotype was obtained from a female donor with breast cancer. Some clones in this sample may be carry-over from other donors' samples. The sequencing input was axillary lymph node tissue. The chain's CDR3 is CASSRTGGGYQPQHF. The CDR3 DNA is TGTGCCAGCAGCCGGACAGGGGGCGGGTATCAGCCCCAGCATTTT.